What follows describes a single T cell receptor (beta chain). The sample comes from a study of regulatory T cells in long-lasting Graves disease. The germline CDR1 and CDR2 sequences are SGHRS and YFSETQ. The CDR3 is made up of 14 amino acids. The V gene end was trimmed by 4 bases and the J gene end by 5 bases; junction bases not matched to a gene: 2. The sample's time point: newly diagnosed GD, antithyroid drugs for less than 3 months. From PBMCs, RNA was extracted and then used to make the TCR library. Through Arm-PCR of CDR3 regions and iRepertoire HTBI primers, TCR beta libraries were built. TCRdb itself ran the multiplex PCR reads through MiXCR, one entry per CDR3 protein. The table has roughly 510,000 distinct CDR3 sequences, 15% to 20% seen once. The same data also contributed to another study, on T cells in Graves' hyperthyroidism and ophthalmopathy. This second study says: The HTBI set primed first-round TCR CDR3 RT-PCR.

The specimen comprised peripheral blood mononuclear cells (PBMCs), sampled at new diagnosis, from a patient treated with antithyroid drugs. The chain carries TRBV5-1 and TRBJ2-7, with 14 bases fitting TRBD2. This receptor was taken from a man between 18 and 35 years old with Graves disease. CDR3: CASSAGLAGDEQYF. The CDR3 nucleotides are TGCGCCAGCAGCGCGGGACTAGCGGGAGACGAGCAGTACTTC.